This entry describes one TCR beta chain. The count of this clone is one. Its antigen remains undetermined. No base quality values were provided; no much bigger clone lies one nucleotide off. The sample comes from a study of T cell responses to AZD1222 COVID-19 vaccine (dated by TCRdb to the early 2020s). Broadly, across the study: AZD1222 recipients given second doses at about 4 weeks or at about 12 weeks were pooled, since spike-specific TCR depth and breadth were not found to differ between the two schedules. TCR sequencing covered some 250 trial participants: 200 to 210 given two doses of AZD1222 and 26 given two doses of MenACWY control vaccine. Trial participants were enrolled by age into subgroups of 18-55, 56-69 and 70-plus years, and roughly 160, 29 and 62 TCR-sequenced participants, respectively, were included in these subgroups. Findings and caveats that apply to the study as a whole: The 56-69-year group was small, and its depth increase did not reach significance, likely because of low power. After two AZD1222 doses, both the breadth and the depth of spike-specific TCRs were significantly higher than at day 0 and than in MenACWY recipients. Conclusions about previously exposed vaccinees are limited, since just five to seven AZD1222 recipients were seropositive for SARS-CoV-2 at baseline. The vaccine-associated CD4 TCRs covered the entire spike protein, and the dominant responses fell in regions 160-218 and 743-854. Reportedly, almost half of the unique spike-specific TCRs recognized epitopes lying outside the regions that are mutated in the B.1.351 and B.1.1.7 variants. Most participants were white British and females outnumbered males, and the authors suggested that clonal diversity may have been underestimated. No day 14 peak-response samples were available, so repertoires were characterized only after the peak T cell response.

The germline V end is reduced by 1 base and the J end by 5 bases; junction bases left unmatched: 14. From a lookup of the germline V gene (reference sequence), CDR1 and CDR2 are SGHNT and YYREEE. From cysteine to phenylalanine, the CDR3 is 18 amino acids long. Only CDR3 DNA is held: 54 bases, read in frame from base 1. The sample's time point, from its label and the paper: baseline before first vaccination. The vaccinee samples were drawn from two UK trials, COV001 and COV002, one of which was a single-blind randomized controlled phase 2/3 trial testing AZD1222 (ChAdOx1 nCoV-19) in healthy adults. For TCRbeta chain sequencing, PBMC samples from trial participants were taken at day 0 and at day 28 after the second dose. The CDR3 regions of human TCRbeta chains were analyzed by immunosequencing. On the authors' methods: TCRs in the repertoires were compared against a reference library of SARS-CoV-2-specific TCRs that had been generated with the MIRA antigen-specificity platform. Breadth meant the fraction of unique TCRs that were SARS-CoV-2-associated, whereas depth meant the fraction of total T cells that were SARS-CoV-2-associated. Using the MIRA data, every spike-specific TCR was mapped to the spike region that the TCR reacted to and assigned to either a CD4 or a CD8 class. Log10-transformed breadth and depth values were compared by one-way ANOVA with Sidak's multiple comparisons tests. In its TCRdb copy, this immuneACCESS table keeps in-frame sequences only and misses some clones. Where compared with another copy, unresolved V genes explain less than half of these, and the others have no known cause. Clonal size and the V and J genes are those of that table, whereas D and trimming came from the DNA. This sample comprises about 180,000 clones, about 90% of them detected only once. The biggest ten clones account for over 1.5% of the sample.

Sequencing used peripheral blood, obtained on day 0 of AZD1222 vaccination. The TCR sequence derives from an adult in good health. The sequence links TRBV5-4 to TRBJ2-5; TRBD2 aligns with 10 central bases. The CDR3 reads CASSLPVMGIAGGETQYF. The bases read TGTGCCAGCAGCTTGCCGGTCATGGGTATAGCGGGGGGCGAGACCCAGTACTTC. Joined to the reference TRBV5-4 and TRBJ2-5 proteins, this CDR3 gives the full variable domain: ETGVTQSPTHLIKTRGQQVTLRCSSQSGHNTVSWYQQALGQGPQFIFQYYREEENGRGNFPPRFSGLQFPNYSSELNVNALELDDSALYLCASSLPVMGIAGGETQYFGPGTRLLVL.